These 8 T cell receptor beta chains were all obtained from the same sample, sequenced in a study of regulatory T cells in long-lasting Graves disease. Arm-PCR of CDR3 regions with iRepertoire HTBI primers generated TCR beta libraries. TCRdb used MiXCR to reprocess the multiplex PCR reads, holding one entry per CDR3 protein. The profile shows 350,000 to 500,000 distinct CDR3 sequences, roughly 15% of them singletons. The time point was: newly diagnosed GD, antithyroid drugs for less than 3 months. Isolated PBMC RNA provided the starting material for the TCR library. These data also featured in a second study, about T cells in Graves' hyperthyroidism and ophthalmopathy.

The starting material was peripheral blood mononuclear cells (PBMCs), obtained at new diagnosis, from a patient treated with antithyroid drugs. These TCRs come from a woman aged 25 to 39 with Graves disease.

Notes on this clonotype: A far larger clone differs by one base, so this is likely a read error. The chain is built from TRBV12-3 or TRBV12-4 and TRBJ2-7; D perhaps matches TRBD1 (5 bases). The CDR3 totals 15 residues. The V end was cut by 1 base, the J end by 7 bases, with 17 bases between. This CDR3 reads CASSLGVAGYNEQYF. As DNA, the CDR3 is TGTGCCAGCAGTTTAGGAGTAGCAGGGTACAATGAGCAGTACTTC.

Concerning this clonotype: With a much larger clone just one base away, this may be a read error. The gene calls are TRBV12-3 or TRBV12-4 and TRBJ2-1; D unresolved. This CDR3 contains 12 residues. CDR3 DNA sequence: TGTGCCAGCAGTTTCCGATACAATAAGCAGTTCTTC. Translating gives CASSFRYNKQFF.

This clonotype was counted a few times. The chain joins TRBV5-1 to TRBJ2-7; possible D gene TRBD1, 6 bases. The CDR3 is made up of 15 amino acids. Between the trimmed V and J ends, which lost 4 bases and 2 bases, there was a span of 16 bases. Germline CDR1 reads SGHRS; CDR2 reads YFSETQ. In DNA form, the CDR3 reads TGCGCCAGCAGCGCTGGACAGCTGTCAACCTACGAGCAGTACTTC. It codes for CASSAGQLSTYEQYF. Full variable domain (missing parts from reference TRBV5-1 and TRBJ2-7): KAGVTQTPRYLIKTRGQQVTLSCSPISGHRSVSWYQQTPGQGLQFLFEYFSETQRNKGNFPGRFSGRQFSNSRSEMNVSTLELGDSALYLCASSAGQLSTYEQYFGPGTRLTVT.

This clonotype was seen ten or more times. One end of the junction does not line up with germline, which may come from a read error. The V and J genes are TRBV5-6 and TRBJ1-2; D possibly corresponds to TRBD1 (6 bases). The CDR3 runs to 14 residues. The germline CDR1 and CDR2 sequences are SGHDT and YYEEEE. The CDR3 here is CASSLGGVKNGYTF. CDR3 nucleotides: TGTGCCAGCAGTTTGGGGGGCGTTAAAAATGGCTACACCTTC. Based on the CDR3 plus reference TRBV5-6 and TRBJ1-2, the full variable domain is DAGVTQSPTHLIKTRGQQVTLRCSPKSGHDTVSWYQQALGQGPQFIFQYYEEEERQRGNFPDRFSGHQFPNYSSELNVNALLLGDSALYLCASSLGGVKNGYTFGSGTRLTVV.

The sample holds many counts of this clonotype. The chain links TRBV4-1 to TRBJ2-5, with 11 bases that match TRBD2. Germline loops: CDR1 MGHRA, CDR2 YSYEKL. The CDR3 contains 17 residues. V lost 0 bases to trimming and J lost 1 base; unmatched junction nucleotides: 4. Written as DNA, the CDR3 is TGCGCCAGCAGCCAAGAAGAGGGACTAGCGGCCCAAGAGACCCAGTACTTC. Protein sequence: CASSQEEGLAAQETQYF.

This clonotype has a count of ten or more. This chain joins TRBV18 and TRBJ2-5; possibly TRBD2 for D (5 bases). Germline V gene sequence: CDR1 KGHSH, CDR2 LQKENI. The CDR3 extends over 14 amino acids. Trimming took 3 bases from V and 1 from J, leaving 9 bases between them. Here the CDR3 DNA reads TGTGCCAGCTCACCTACCAGCGGCCAAGAGACCCAGTACTTC. Translated, it gives CASSPTSGQETQYF.

This chain links TRBV5-4 with TRBJ2-2; perhaps TRBD2 as D (6 bases). Trimming left V 3 bases short and J 0 bases short, with 12 bases between. From germline, CDR1 is SGHNT and CDR2 YYREEE (reference sequence). The CDR3 contains 16 residues. CDR3 bases: TGTGCCAGCAGCTCGAGAGGCGGGGCGAACACCGGGGAGCTGTTTTTT. It codes for CASSSRGGANTGELFF.

In its sample, this clonotype was seen many times. The J gene is TRBJ1-3, the V gene TRBV11-2; D ambiguous. Germline CDR1 is SGHAT and CDR2 is FQNNGV. V gave up 6 bases and J gave up 4 bases, with 10 bases separating them. The CDR3 totals 13 residues. In DNA form, the CDR3 reads TGTGCCAGCAGTTTATCCCTGGGAAACACCATATATTTT. This translates into CASSLSLGNTIYF.